Below are 3 T cell receptor beta chains sequenced from a single sample in a study of cytomegalovirus exposure and HLA in healthy donors (TCRdb year 2017). Receptor amplification or capture employed the immunoSEQ multiplex PCR assay. The multiplex PCR relied on a mix of 60 forward primers for TCR Vbeta segments and 13 reverse primers for TCR Jbeta segments. TCRdb retrieved this table from immuneACCESS and kept in-frame rearrangements only. Not all clones are present; in checked studies, unresolved V genes account for under half, and no reason is known for the remainder. For this sample the table gives 60,000 or so clones, of which about 85% were detected only once. Around 10% of the sample is held by the ten biggest clonotypes. What was sequenced was PBMCs. The receptors stem from a female donor in good health and CMV-seronegative.

V usage is TRBV7-2 and J usage is TRBJ2-5; TRBD1 matches 10 bases. This CDR3 region has 15 residues. Germline values: CDR1 SGHTA, CDR2 FQGNSA. V shed 2 bases, J shed 5 bases, and the junction held 5 bases outside the gene matches. CDR3 nucleotides: TGTGCCAGCAGCTTACGGACAGGGGGATACGAGACCCAGTACTTC. Its translation is CASSLRTGGYETQYF.

CDR3 sequence reads: CASSLRQGRPYEQYF. CDR3 nucleotides: TGTGCCAGCAGCTTAAGACAGGGTAGGCCCTACGAGCAGTACTTC. The rearrangement links TRBV5-4 to TRBJ2-7, with TRBD1 matching over 7 bases. Per germline, CDR1 SGHNT and CDR2 YYREEE (reference sequence). The J segment lost 2 bases and the V segment lost 2 bases, leaving 7 bases of the junction unmatched. This CDR3 comprises 15 residues.

This clone was picked up one time. V gene TRBV9 combines with J gene TRBJ2-7; 7 nucleotides agree with TRBD1. V was pared by 0 bases and J by 6 bases, with 6 bases of the junction left unmatched. The CDR3 extends over 14 amino acids. Germline V gene data show CDR1 as SGDLS and CDR2 as YYNGEE. CDR3 DNA: TGTGCCAGCAGCGTAGGTCGGGACAGCGCCGAGCAGTACTTC. Translated: CASSVGRDSAEQYF.